This record looks at one TCR beta chain sequence and its context. Its antigen is still unknown. V was trimmed by 4 bases and J by 4 bases, leaving 16 bases between them. The CDR3 is made up of 15 amino acids. Per germline, CDR1 KGHSH and CDR2 LQKENI. The record originates from a study of lymphopenia after photon versus proton radiotherapy. General study findings and limits: Post-nadir TCR diversity decline inversely tracked overall survival among those who died. Post-nadir diversity loss with photons came from oligoclonal expansion, particularly CD8+ Temra cells. Under photons, naive T cells and diversity fell while effector/memory populations rose.

Method: immunoSEQ multiplex PCR; TCRdb's copy keeps in-frame clones and lacks some. The table records almost 3,000 clones, around 93% of them present only once. This chain connects TRBV18 to TRBJ1-1, with D uncertain. This material consisted of peripheral blood, taken from a patient treated with photon-based radiotherapy. The receptor comes from a woman between 65 and 79 years old with pancreatic cancer. The chain's CDR3 is CASSQGASGITEAFF. The CDR3 DNA reads TGTGCCAGCTCACAAGGAGCAAGTGGAATCACTGAAGCTTTCTTT.